Sequencing of this T cell receptor (beta chain) was carried out in a study of blood T cell repertoires in COVID-19. In the study overall: Sites in the United States, Italy and Spain provided acute and convalescent COVID-19 samples.

The CDR3 is 14 residues long. Germline V gives CDR1 MDHEN, CDR2 SYDVKM. V gave up 8 bases and J gave up 5 bases; unmatched junction bases: 7. Libraries were prepared by immunoSEQ multiplex PCR; TCRdb keeps only in-frame clonotypes and omits some of them. This repertoire shows 60,000 to 70,000 clones, just over 85% found once; its top ten account for 40% to 55%. V is TRBV28 and J is TRBJ1-2; 11 positions match TRBD1. Input material: peripheral blood. The clonotype comes from a woman between 55 and 75 years old with COVID-19, enrolled during active disease. In DNA, the CDR3 is TGTGCCAGCCGAACCGGGACAGGGGGGTATGGCTACACCTTC. Translation: CASRTGTGGYGYTF.